Listed below are T cell receptor beta chains from one sample, sequenced in a study of CD8 T cells in ankylosing spondylitis. TCRdb re-called the 5' RACE reads with MiXCR, one entry per CDR3 protein. The repertoire holds about 480,000 distinct CDR3 sequences, 17% seen once, with approximately 0.93% in the top ten. What was sequenced was blood, either unsorted or a sorted T cell fraction (not recorded which). These receptors all stem from a male donor with ankylosing spondylitis. The CDR3 runs from the conserved cysteine through the conserved F or W. Fields, in order: J gene, V gene, D gene, clone size, CDR3 protein. A D gene is named only where the DNA matches it firmly. Clone sizes are given selectively: once, few, many, or a class where the clone is expanded.

TRBJ2-1	TRBV7-2	TRBD1	few	CASSLETGPPYNEQFF
TRBJ2-1	TRBV20-1	.	.	CSASRVLGHNEQFF
TRBJ1-5	TRBV6-5	.	.	CASSYGQLNQPQHF
TRBJ1-1	TRBV9	.	.	CASSVAPFDGNVMNTEVFF
TRBJ2-1	TRBV6-2/TRBV6-3	TRBD2	.	CASSSHPSGKTYNEQFF
TRBJ1-5	TRBV7-9	TRBD1	few	CASSRGGTGGQPQHF
TRBJ1-2	TRBV20-1	.	few	CSAPRTALNTF
TRBJ2-7	TRBV28	.	few	CASSLWDIPYEQYF
TRBJ2-3	TRBV10-2	TRBD2	.	CASTGTSSWDTQYF
TRBJ1-1	TRBV7-3	.	once	CASSHPQGEAFF
TRBJ1-2	TRBV7-3	.	few	CASSLGKGLGYTF
TRBJ2-7	TRBV27	TRBD2	.	CASSLVGLASYEQYF
TRBJ1-1	TRBV20-1	TRBD1	.	CSARGQGANTEAFF
TRBJ1-1	TRBV20-1	TRBD1	.	CSARGTGDWAEAFF
TRBJ2-6	TRBV28	.	many	CASRAGQKILSGANVLTF
TRBJ1-3	TRBV5-1	.	.	CASSSERGSGNTIYF
TRBJ2-2	TRBV11-2	.	few	CASSLTPQGGTGELFF
TRBJ2-3	TRBV29-1	TRBD1	few	CSVGGQGGPGDTQYF
TRBJ2-7	TRBV29-1	TRBD1	.	CSVGQQGVEQYF
TRBJ2-3	TRBV7-3	.	.	CASSSLGPTDTQYF
TRBJ1-4	TRBV6-2/TRBV6-3	.	.	CASRPDRISEKLFF
TRBJ2-7	TRBV3-1	.	many	CASSQEFGQSYEQYF
TRBJ2-2	TRBV5-1	TRBD2	few	CASSLAKAGGPGTGELFF
TRBJ1-3	TRBV15	TRBD1	.	CATSRETGRGNTIYF
TRBJ1-1	TRBV12-3/TRBV12-4	TRBD1	.	CASTDRGSMNTEAFF
TRBJ2-1	TRBV2	TRBD2	.	CASRLAGGLLNEQFF
TRBJ2-3	TRBV20-1	.	few	CSARDPSTTTDTQYF
TRBJ1-5	TRBV7-9	.	.	CATRDGDNQPQHF
TRBJ1-5	TRBV2	.	.	CASSATGTYQPQHF
TRBJ1-5	TRBV15	.	.	CATSRDRGGQPQHF
TRBJ2-6	TRBV11-1	.	.	CASSPGTGSGANVLTF
TRBJ1-2	TRBV20-1	.	few	CSVPPTSGYGYTF